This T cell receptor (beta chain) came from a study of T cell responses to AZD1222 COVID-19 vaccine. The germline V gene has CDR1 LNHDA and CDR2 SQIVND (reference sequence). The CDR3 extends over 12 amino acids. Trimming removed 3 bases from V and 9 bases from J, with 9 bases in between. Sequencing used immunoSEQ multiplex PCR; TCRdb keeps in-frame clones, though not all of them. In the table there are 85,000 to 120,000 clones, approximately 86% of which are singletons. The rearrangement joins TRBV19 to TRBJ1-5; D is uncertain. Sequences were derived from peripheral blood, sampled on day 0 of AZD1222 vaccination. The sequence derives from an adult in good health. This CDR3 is CASSMAWWPQHF. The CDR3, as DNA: TGTGCCAGTAGTATGGCCTGGTGGCCCCAGCATTTT.